The sequence of this T cell receptor beta chain was determined in a study of blood T cell repertoires in COVID-19. As for the study in general: T cells, B-cell-depleted T cells, or PBMCs supplied cDNA or gDNA.

As originally analysed: By means of reference gene primer amplification, nucleated cell counts were estimated. The repertoire was sequenced with immunoSEQ multiplex PCR; TCRdb's copy has only in-frame clones and lacks some. From that table come the V and J calls and clone size; the DNA was used to work out D and trimming. The sample contains fewer than 200,000 clones, approximately 92% of which appear only once. This clone was detected only a few times. Per the germline V gene, CDR1 is MNHEY and CDR2 is SMNVEV (reference sequence). This CDR3 is 15 amino acids long. Germline trimming cut 2 bases from V and 7 bases from J; bases unmatched to any gene: 9.

The receptor was isolated from a woman aged 45-59 years with acute or convalescent COVID-19. The chain joins TRBV27 to TRBJ2-7; 9 positions agree with TRBD2. Sequenced: peripheral blood. CDR3 protein: CASSLRAGGPREQYF. DNA for the CDR3: TGTGCCAGCAGTTTAAGAGCGGGAGGCCCGAGGGAGCAGTACTTC.